This T cell receptor (beta chain) appears in the sequencing data of a study of PD-1 blockade in classical Hodgkin lymphoma. The time point is: cycle 4 day 1 (C4D1), after 5 to 7 weeks of nivolumab. Following autologous stem cell transplantation, relapse occurred in every patient, and exposure to brentuximab vedotin varied. By magnetic negative selection, CD4+ T cells were purified from thawed PBMCs. Sequencing used immunoSEQ multiplex PCR; TCRdb keeps in-frame clones, though not all of them. This table has some 15,000 clones, about nine tenths appearing once. Germline V gene sequence: CDR1 LNHNV, CDR2 YYDKDF (reference sequence). The CDR3 runs to 14 residues. The V and J ends lost 1 base and 6 bases, in that order; junction bases with no gene match: 5.

The sample here was CD4+ T cells from blood, taken before the fourth cycle of nivolumab. The sequence came from a human donor with classical Hodgkin lymphoma. The chain recombines TRBV15 with TRBJ1-2; 7 nucleotides align to TRBD1. DNA of the CDR3: TGTGCCACCAGCAGAGGACAGGGTTTCGATGGCTACACCTTC. Its translation is CATSRGQGFDGYTF.